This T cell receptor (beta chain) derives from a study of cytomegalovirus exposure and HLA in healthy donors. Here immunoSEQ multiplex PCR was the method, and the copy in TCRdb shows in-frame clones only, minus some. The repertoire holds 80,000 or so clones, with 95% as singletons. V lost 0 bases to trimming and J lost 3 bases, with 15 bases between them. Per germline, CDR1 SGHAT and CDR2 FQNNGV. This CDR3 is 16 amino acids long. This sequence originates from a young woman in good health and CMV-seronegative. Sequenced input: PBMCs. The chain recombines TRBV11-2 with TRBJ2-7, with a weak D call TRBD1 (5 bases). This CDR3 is CASSLDGYGASYEQYF. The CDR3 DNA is TGTGCCAGCAGCTTAGACGGGTATGGGGCGAGCTACGAGCAGTACTTC.